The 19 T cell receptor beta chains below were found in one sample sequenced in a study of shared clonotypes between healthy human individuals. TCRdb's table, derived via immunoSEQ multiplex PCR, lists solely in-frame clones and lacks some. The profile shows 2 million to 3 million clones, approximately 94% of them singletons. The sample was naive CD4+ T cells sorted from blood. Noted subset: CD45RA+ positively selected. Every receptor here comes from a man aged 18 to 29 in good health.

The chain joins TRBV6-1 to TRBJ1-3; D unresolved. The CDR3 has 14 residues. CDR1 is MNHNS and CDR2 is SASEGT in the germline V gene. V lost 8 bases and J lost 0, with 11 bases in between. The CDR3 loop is CASRRETSGNTIYF. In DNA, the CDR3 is TGTGCCAGCCGGAGAGAGACCTCTGGAAACACCATATATTTT.

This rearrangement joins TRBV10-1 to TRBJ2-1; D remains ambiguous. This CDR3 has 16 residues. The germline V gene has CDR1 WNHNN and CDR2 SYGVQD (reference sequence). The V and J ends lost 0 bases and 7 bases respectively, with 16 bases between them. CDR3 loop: CASSESKGPSINEQFF. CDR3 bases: TGCGCCAGCAGTGAGTCGAAGGGCCCCAGTATAAATGAGCAGTTCTTC.

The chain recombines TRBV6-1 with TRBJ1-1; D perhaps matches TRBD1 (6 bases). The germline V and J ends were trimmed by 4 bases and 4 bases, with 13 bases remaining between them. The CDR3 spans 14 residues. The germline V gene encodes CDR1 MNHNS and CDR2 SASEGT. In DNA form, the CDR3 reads TGTGCCAGCAGTGTGACTCAGGGGAGCACTGAAGCTTTCTTT. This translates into CASSVTQGSTEAFF.

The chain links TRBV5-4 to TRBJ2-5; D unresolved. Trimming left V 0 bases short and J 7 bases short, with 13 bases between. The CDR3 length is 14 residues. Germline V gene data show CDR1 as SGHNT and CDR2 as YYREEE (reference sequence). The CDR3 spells CASSLGVSLATQYF. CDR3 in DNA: TGTGCCAGCAGCTTGGGTGTGTCCTTGGCGACCCAGTACTTC.

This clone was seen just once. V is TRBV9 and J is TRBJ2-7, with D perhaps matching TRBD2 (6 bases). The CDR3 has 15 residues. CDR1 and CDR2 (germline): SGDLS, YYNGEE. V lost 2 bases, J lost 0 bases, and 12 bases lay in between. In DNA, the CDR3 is TGTGCCAGCAGCGTGGCCCCGGGGGACTCCTACGAGCAGTACTTC. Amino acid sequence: CASSVAPGDSYEQYF.

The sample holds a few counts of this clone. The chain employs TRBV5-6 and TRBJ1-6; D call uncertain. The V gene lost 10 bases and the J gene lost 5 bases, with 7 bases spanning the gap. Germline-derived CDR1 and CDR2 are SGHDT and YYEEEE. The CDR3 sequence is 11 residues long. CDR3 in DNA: TGTGCCGGCAATCATAATTCACCCCTCCACTTT. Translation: CAGNHNSPLHF.

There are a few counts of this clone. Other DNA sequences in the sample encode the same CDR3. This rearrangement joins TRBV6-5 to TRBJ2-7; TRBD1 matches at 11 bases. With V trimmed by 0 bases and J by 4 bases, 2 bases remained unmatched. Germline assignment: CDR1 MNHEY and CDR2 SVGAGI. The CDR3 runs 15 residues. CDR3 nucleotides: TGTGCCAGCAGTTACTCGTGGGACAGGGGGTACGAGCAGTACTTC. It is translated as CASSYSWDRGYEQYF.

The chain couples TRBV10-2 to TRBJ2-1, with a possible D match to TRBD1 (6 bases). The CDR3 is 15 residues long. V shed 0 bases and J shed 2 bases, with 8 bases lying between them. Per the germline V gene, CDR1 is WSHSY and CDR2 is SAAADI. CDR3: CASSESAGAYNEQFF. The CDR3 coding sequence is TGCGCCAGCAGTGAGTCTGCAGGGGCCTACAATGAGCAGTTCTTC.

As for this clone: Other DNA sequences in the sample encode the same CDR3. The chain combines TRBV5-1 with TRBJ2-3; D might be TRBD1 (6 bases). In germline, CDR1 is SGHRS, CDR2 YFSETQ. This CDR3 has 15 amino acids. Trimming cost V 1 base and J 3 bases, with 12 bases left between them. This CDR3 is CASSLSGQKTDTQYF. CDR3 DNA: TGCGCCAGCAGCTTGTCCGGACAGAAAACAGATACGCAGTATTTT.

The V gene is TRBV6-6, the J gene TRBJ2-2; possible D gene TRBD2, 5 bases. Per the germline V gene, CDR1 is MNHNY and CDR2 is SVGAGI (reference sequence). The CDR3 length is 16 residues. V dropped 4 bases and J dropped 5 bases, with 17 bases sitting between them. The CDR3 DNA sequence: TGTGCCAGCAGTTTACCCCGGACTGGATCGACCGGGGAGCTGTTTTTT. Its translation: CASSLPRTGSTGELFF.

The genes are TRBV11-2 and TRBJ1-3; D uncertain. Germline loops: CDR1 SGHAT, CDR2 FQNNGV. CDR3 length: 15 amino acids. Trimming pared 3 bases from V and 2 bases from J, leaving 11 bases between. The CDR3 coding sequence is TGTGCCAGCAGCTTTGCGATTACTACTGGAAACACCATATATTTT. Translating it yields CASSFAITTGNTIYF.

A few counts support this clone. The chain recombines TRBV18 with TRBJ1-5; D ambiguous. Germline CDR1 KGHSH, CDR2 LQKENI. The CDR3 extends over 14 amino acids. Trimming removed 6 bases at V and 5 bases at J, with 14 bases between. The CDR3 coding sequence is TGTGCCAGCTCCCGTGACAAGAGGGATCAGCCCCAGCATTTT. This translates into CASSRDKRDQPQHF.

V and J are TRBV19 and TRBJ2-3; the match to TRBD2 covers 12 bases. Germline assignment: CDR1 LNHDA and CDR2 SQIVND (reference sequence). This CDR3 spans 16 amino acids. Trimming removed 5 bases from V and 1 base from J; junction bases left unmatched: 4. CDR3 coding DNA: TGTGCCAGTAGTCCTAGCGGGGGGGCTGGCACAGATACGCAGTATTTT. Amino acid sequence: CASSPSGGAGTDTQYF.

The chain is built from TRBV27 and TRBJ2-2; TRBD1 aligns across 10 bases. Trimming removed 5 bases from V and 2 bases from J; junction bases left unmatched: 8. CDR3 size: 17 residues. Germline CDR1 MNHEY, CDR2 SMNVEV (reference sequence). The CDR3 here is CASSLLGTGANTGELFF. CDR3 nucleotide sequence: TGTGCCAGCAGTCTCCTAGGGACAGGGGCAAACACCGGGGAGCTGTTTTTT.

CDR3 in amino acids: CASSITPPGRLTEAFF. CDR3 sequence (DNA): TGTGCCAGTAGTATAACCCCCCCCGGGCGTCTGACTGAAGCTTTCTTT. The V and J genes are TRBV19 and TRBJ1-1; D unclear. CDR3 size: 16 residues. V lost 2 bases and J 5 bases, leaving 18 bases between the germline ends. Germline assignment: CDR1 LNHDA and CDR2 SQIVND (reference sequence).

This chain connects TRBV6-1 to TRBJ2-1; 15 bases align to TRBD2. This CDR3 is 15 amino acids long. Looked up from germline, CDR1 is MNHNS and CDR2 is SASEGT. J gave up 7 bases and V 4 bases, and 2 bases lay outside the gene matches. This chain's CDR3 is CASSVGTSGRNEQFF. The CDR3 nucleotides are TGTGCCAGCAGTGTCGGGACTAGCGGGAGGAATGAGCAGTTCTTC.

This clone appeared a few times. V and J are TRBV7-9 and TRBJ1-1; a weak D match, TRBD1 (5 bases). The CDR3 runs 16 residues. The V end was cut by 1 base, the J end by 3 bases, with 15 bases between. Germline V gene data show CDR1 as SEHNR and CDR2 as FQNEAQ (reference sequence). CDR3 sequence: CASSLEVYGRDTEAFF. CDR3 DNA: TGTGCCAGCAGCTTAGAGGTGTATGGCAGGGACACTGAAGCTTTCTTT.

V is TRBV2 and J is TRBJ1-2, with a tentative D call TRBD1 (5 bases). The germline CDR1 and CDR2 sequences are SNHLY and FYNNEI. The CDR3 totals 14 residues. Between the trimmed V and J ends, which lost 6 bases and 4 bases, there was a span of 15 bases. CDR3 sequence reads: CASSGARRSYGYTF. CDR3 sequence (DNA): TGTGCCAGCAGCGGGGCCCGTCGAAGCTATGGCTACACCTTC.

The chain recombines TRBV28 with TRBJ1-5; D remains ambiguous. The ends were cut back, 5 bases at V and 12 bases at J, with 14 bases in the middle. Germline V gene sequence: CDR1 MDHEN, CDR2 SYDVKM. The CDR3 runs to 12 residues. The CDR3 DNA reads TGTGCCAGCAGTGTTACCGGTTTTGGCCAGCATTTT. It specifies CASSVTGFGQHF.